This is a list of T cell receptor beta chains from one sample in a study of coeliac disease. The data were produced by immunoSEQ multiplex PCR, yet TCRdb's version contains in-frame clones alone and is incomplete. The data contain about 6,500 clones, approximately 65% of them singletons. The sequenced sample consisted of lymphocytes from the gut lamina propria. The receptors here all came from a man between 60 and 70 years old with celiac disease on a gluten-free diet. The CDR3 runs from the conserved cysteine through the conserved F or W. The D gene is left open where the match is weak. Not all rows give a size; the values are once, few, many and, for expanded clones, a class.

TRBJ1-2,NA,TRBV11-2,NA,CASSLDNQAYGYTF,TGTGCCAGCAGCTTAGATAACCAGGCATATGGCTACACCTTC
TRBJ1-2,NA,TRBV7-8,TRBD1,CASSPGQLYGYTF,TGTGCCAGCAGCCCGGGACAGCTCTATGGCTACACCTTC
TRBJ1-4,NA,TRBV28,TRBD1,CASRPPTGGSEKLFF,TGTGCCAGCAGGCCACCCACAGGGGGCAGTGAAAAACTGTTTTTT
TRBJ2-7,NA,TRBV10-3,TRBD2,CAISRRGVGEQYF,TGTGCCATCAGTCGTCGGGGGGTGGGGGAGCAGTACTTC
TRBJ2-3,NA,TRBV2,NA,CASSGRGFTDTQYF,TGTGCCAGCAGTGGGCGGGGCTTCACAGATACGCAGTATTTT
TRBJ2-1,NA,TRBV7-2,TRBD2,CASSLVASGGYNEQFF,TGTGCCAGCAGCTTAGTGGCGAGCGGGGGGTACAATGAGCAGTTCTTC
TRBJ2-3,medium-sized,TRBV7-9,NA,CASSGVRADTQYF,TGTGCCAGCAGCGGGGTCAGGGCAGATACGCAGTATTTT
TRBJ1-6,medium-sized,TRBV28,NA,CASSSLGKAYNSPLHF,TGTGCCAGCAGTTCGCTGGGCAAGGCCTATAATTCACCCCTCCACTTT
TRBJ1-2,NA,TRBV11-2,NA,CASSLDSGLRSTF,TGTGCCAGCAGCTTAGATTCAGGGTTGAGGTCTACCTTC
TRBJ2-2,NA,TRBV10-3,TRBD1,CASQTGPTGELFF,TGTGCCTCCCAGACAGGGCCCACCGGGGAGCTGTTTTTT
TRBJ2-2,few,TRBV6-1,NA,CAGGIRGHTGELFF,TGTGCCGGGGGGATCCGAGGGCACACCGGGGAGCTGTTTTTT
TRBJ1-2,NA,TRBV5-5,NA,CASGRVISRKTYGYTF,TGTGCCAGCGGGCGTGTTATCTCGCGAAAGACCTATGGCTACACCTTC
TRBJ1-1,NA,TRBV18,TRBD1,CASSLQGSKDEAFF,TGTGCCAGCTCACTACAGGGGTCTAAGGATGAAGCTTTCTTT
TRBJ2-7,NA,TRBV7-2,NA,CASSLGLTTYEQYF,TGTGCCAGCAGCTTAGGATTGACAACCTACGAGCAGTACTTC
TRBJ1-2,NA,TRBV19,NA,CASSELGYGYTF,TGTGCCAGTAGTGAACTCGGCTATGGCTACACCTTC
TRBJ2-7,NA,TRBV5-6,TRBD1,CASSLGTGVYEQYF,TGTGCCAGCAGCCTCGGGACAGGGGTTTACGAGCAGTACTTC
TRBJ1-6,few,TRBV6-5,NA,CASSSSAYNSPLHF,TGTGCCAGCAGTTCCAGCGCCTATAATTCACCCCTCCACTTT
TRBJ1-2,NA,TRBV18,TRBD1,CASSPYGTGTGKDGYTF,TGTGCCAGCTCACCGTACGGAACCGGGACAGGGAAGGACGGCTACACCTTC
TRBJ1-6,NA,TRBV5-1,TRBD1,CASSPGTGVNSPLHF,TGCGCCAGCAGCCCCGGGACAGGGGTTAATTCACCCCTCCACTTT
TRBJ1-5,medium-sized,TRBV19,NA,CASSIAGAPNQPQHF,TGTGCCAGTAGTATCGCAGGGGCCCCTAATCAGCCCCAGCATTTT
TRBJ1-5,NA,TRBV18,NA,CASSLGRAASNQPQHF,TGTGCCAGCTCCCTTGGCAGGGCGGCCAGCAATCAGCCCCAGCATTTT
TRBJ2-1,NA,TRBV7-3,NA,CASSLGLQALTVNEQFF,TGTGCCAGCAGCTTAGGGTTGCAGGCTCTGACAGTAAATGAGCAGTTCTTC
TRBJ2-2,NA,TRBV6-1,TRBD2,CASRSQRGGGELFF,TGTGCCAGCAGAAGCCAGCGGGGGGGAGGGGAGCTGTTTTTT
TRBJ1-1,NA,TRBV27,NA,CASSRAGRTKSEAFF,TGTGCCAGCAGTCGGGCAGGGCGGACCAAATCCGAAGCTTTCTTT
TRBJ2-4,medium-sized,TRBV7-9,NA,CASSPLGPVQYF,TGTGCCAGCAGCCCTCTGGGGCCAGTTCAGTACTTC
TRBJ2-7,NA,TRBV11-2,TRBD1,CASSRPTGGESKQYF,TGTGCCAGCAGCCGCCCGACAGGGGGAGAGAGCAAGCAGTACTTC
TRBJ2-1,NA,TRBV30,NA,CAWSRKGRYNEQFF,TGTGCCTGGAGTCGGAAGGGGAGGTACAATGAGCAGTTCTTC
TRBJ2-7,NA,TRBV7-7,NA,CASSLDSNSYEQYF,TGTGCTAGCAGCTTAGACAGCAACTCCTACGAGCAGTACTTC
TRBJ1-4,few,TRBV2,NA,CASAPKQGLVEKLFF,TGTGCCAGCGCACCCAAACAGGGCTTGGTCGAAAAACTGTTTTTT
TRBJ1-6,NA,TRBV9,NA,CASSVANGPLHF,TGTGCCAGCAGCGTAGCTAACGGACCCCTCCACTTT
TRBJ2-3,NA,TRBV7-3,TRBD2,CASSPQTSGVTDTQYF,TGTGCCAGCAGCCCCCAAACTAGCGGGGTCACAGATACGCAGTATTTT
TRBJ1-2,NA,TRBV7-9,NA,CASSLASAHQGYTF,TGTGCCAGCAGCTTAGCTAGCGCACACCAAGGCTACACCTTC
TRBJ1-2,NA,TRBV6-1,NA,CASSEETGLNYGYTF,TGTGCCAGCAGTGAAGAGACAGGACTTAACTATGGCTACACCTTC
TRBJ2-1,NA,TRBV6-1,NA,CASTGQGFDEQFF,TGTGCCAGCACTGGCCAGGGGTTCGATGAGCAGTTCTTC
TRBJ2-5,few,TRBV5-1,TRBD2,CASRETSGGAGETQYF,TGCGCCAGCAGAGAGACTAGCGGGGGGGCGGGTGAGACCCAGTACTTC
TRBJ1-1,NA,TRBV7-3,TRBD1,CASSSSYGQGEAFF,TGTGCCAGCAGCTCCTCCTACGGACAGGGAGAAGCTTTCTTT
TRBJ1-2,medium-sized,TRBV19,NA,CASSAGDYGYTF,TGTGCCAGTTCGGCAGGGGACTATGGCTACACCTTC
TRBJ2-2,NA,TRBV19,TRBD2,CASSPLGRGGTGELFF,TGTGCCAGTAGTCCATTAGGCCGGGGGGGGACCGGGGAGCTGTTTTTT
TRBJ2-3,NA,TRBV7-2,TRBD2,CASSTRLAGSDTQYF,TGTGCCAGCAGCACTCGACTAGCGGGGTCAGATACGCAGTATTTT
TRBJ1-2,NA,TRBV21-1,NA,CASSDPVYRKTYGYTF,TGTGCCAGCAGCGACCCCGTATACAGAAAGACCTATGGCTACACCTTC
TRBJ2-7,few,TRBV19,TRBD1,CASSDRQGANIYEQYF,TGTGCCAGTAGTGACCGACAGGGGGCGAATATCTACGAGCAGTACTTC